One and the same sample provided the 14 T cell receptor beta chains below, sequenced in a study of control samples from healthy donors and cancer patients. Using immunoSEQ multiplex PCR, the repertoire was profiled, and TCRdb retains in-frame clones only, with some absent. The sample holds 95,000 to 150,000 clones, approximately 90% seen once. The sample comprised blood. These receptors were collected from a woman between 18 and 29 years old in good health.

The V gene is TRBV7-2, the J gene TRBJ2-1; TRBD2 matches 11 bases. This CDR3 region has 17 residues. Germline CDR1 and CDR2: SGHTA and FQGNSA. V dropped 5 bases and J dropped 5; count of bases not matched to a gene: 11. DNA of the CDR3: TGTGCCAGCAGCCCCAGGGCTAGCGGGGGGCTTGACAATGAGCAGTTCTTC. Translated: CASSPRASGGLDNEQFF.

The chain links TRBV28 to TRBJ1-6; D call uncertain. Looked up from germline, CDR1 is MDHEN and CDR2 is SYDVKM. With 7 bases removed from V and 0 bases from J, the gap between germline ends came to 13 bases. The CDR3 covers 16 residues. CDR3: CASTRQTSSYNSPLHF. CDR3 nucleotides: TGTGCCAGCACCCGTCAGACGAGCTCCTATAATTCACCCCTCCACTTT.

The chain carries TRBV12-3 or TRBV12-4 and TRBJ2-2; maybe TRBD1 (5 bases). Trimming removed 4 bases at V and 5 bases at J, with 8 bases between. The CDR3 is made up of 13 amino acids. CDR3 DNA: TGTGCCAGCAGTTCGACAGTTACCGGGGAGCTGTTTTTT. Encoded protein: CASSSTVTGELFF.

Of note for this clone: A junction boundary mismatches the germline segment, possibly from a read error. The V call is TRBV18, the J call TRBJ2-2; no firm D call. The CDR3 sequence is 14 residues long. The germline gives CDR1 KGHSH, CDR2 LQKENI. The CDR3: CVSSPRENTGELFF. As DNA, the CDR3 is TGTGTCAGCTCACCACGTGAGAACACCGGGGAGCTGTTTTTT.

The chain employs TRBV28 and TRBJ1-1, with 7 bases aligning to TRBD1. Germline CDR1 and CDR2: MDHEN and SYDVKM. The CDR3 totals 16 residues. The junction had 9 bases not matched to a gene; V was cut back by 4 bases and J by 1 base. This chain's CDR3 is CASSSATGTANTEAFF. CDR3 sequence (DNA): TGTGCCAGCAGTTCCGCGACAGGGACCGCGAACACTGAAGCTTTCTTT.

The chain couples TRBV5-4 to TRBJ2-3; 10 nucleotides match TRBD2. The junction had 8 bases not matched to a gene; V was cut back by 9 bases and J by 4 bases. The CDR3 consists of 14 residues. From germline, CDR1 is SGHNT and CDR2 YYREEE (reference sequence). The CDR3 here is CATSSGRGADTQYF. The CDR3 region has the DNA TGTGCCACCTCTAGCGGGAGAGGGGCAGATACGCAGTATTTT.

The rearrangement links TRBV4-3 to TRBJ1-2, with a weak D call TRBD1 (6 bases). Trimming shortened V by 1 base and J by 3 bases, and 12 bases separated the two germline ends. Per the germline V gene, CDR1 is LGHNA and CDR2 is YSLEER. CDR3 size: 15 residues. The CDR3: CASSQASTGYYGYTF. The CDR3 DNA is TGCGCCAGCAGCCAAGCGTCGACAGGTTACTATGGCTACACCTTC.

The chain uses TRBV5-3 and TRBJ2-1, with TRBD1 matching over 7 bases. TRBV5-3 qualifies as an ORF whose function is uncertain. The ends lost 7 bases at V and 7 bases at J; junction bases unmatched: 11. The CDR3 spans 14 residues. The DNA of the CDR3 is TGTGCCAGAGATACTACAGGGGTGCGTAATGAGCAGTTCTTC. This sequence encodes CARDTTGVRNEQFF.

This chain links TRBV5-1 with TRBJ1-2; TRBD1 might be the D (6 bases). Germline V gene sequence: CDR1 SGHRS, CDR2 YFSETQ. This CDR3 comprises 17 residues. V lost 4 bases and J lost 4, with 23 bases in between. CDR3 amino acids: CASSDWGLNRDAYGYTF. In DNA, the CDR3 is TGCGCCAGCAGCGATTGGGGCCTTAACAGGGACGCCTATGGCTACACCTTC.

CDR3 nucleotides: TGTGCCAGCAGCATCCCCGAGCGGGGGGGCCTCTACGAGCAGTACTTC. Translated, it gives CASSIPERGGLYEQYF. The rearrangement uses TRBV12-1 and TRBJ2-7; TRBD2 is the table's D call and was not checked against the DNA. TRBV12-1 is a listed pseudogene. The CDR3 is 16 amino acids.

V gene TRBV7-3 combines with J gene TRBJ2-3; 7 bases are a match to TRBD2. Germline assignment: CDR1 SGHTA and CDR2 FQGTGA. The junction had 6 bases not matched to a gene; V was cut back by 0 bases and J by 3 bases. The length of the CDR3 is 16 residues. The CDR3, as DNA: TGTGCCAGCAGCTTAACGGGCGGGGGTTTGACAGATACGCAGTATTTT. Its translation: CASSLTGGGLTDTQYF.

The chain employs TRBV27 and TRBJ2-3; D uncertain. The length of the CDR3 is 14 residues. V dropped 0 bases and J dropped 1 base, with 5 bases sitting between them. Germline CDR1 and CDR2: MNHEY and SMNVEV (reference sequence). The CDR3 DNA sequence: TGTGCCAGCAGTTTATCTGGGGGCACAGATACGCAGTATTTT. Translation gives CASSLSGGTDTQYF.

The chain carries TRBV28 and TRBJ1-1; D possibly corresponds to TRBD1 (5 bases). There are 13 residues in the CDR3. Germline assignment: CDR1 MDHEN and CDR2 SYDVKM. V was cut by 7 bases and J by 1 base, with 10 bases left in between. The CDR3 reads CASNEGTNTEAFF. In DNA form, the CDR3 reads TGTGCCAGCAACGAGGGGACGAACACTGAAGCTTTCTTT.

This clone is labeled medium-sized. This sequence joins TRBV5-4 and TRBJ2-5; D is possibly TRBD1 (5 bases). CDR3 length: 16 residues. Germline loops: CDR1 SGHNT, CDR2 YYREEE (reference sequence). Trimming took off 0 bases at V and 1 base at J, with 13 bases between the two ends. CDR3 protein: CASSLEGRVGQETQYF. CDR3 bases: TGTGCCAGCAGCTTGGAGGGCAGGGTAGGCCAAGAGACCCAGTACTTC.